A selection of T cell receptor beta chains follows, all from one sample in a study of OX40 agonist ivuxolimab in advanced cancers. Produced via immunoSEQ multiplex PCR; TCRdb's table is partial and in-frame only. Of around 72,000 clones in the sample, about 89% are singletons; the top ten hold 2% to 2.5%. Sample: CD4+ or CD8+ T cells sorted from blood, taken in a trial of the OX40 agonist ivuxolimab. The receptors here all came from an adult with an advanced solid tumor such as melanoma, head and neck, liver or kidney cancer. CDR3s include the opening cysteine and the closing phenylalanine or tryptophan. D genes are given only for firm matches. Clone size is stated in some rows and not others, as once, few, many or a class when expanded.

CDR3aa,CDR3nt,abundance,j_gene,d_gene,v_gene
CSAGGVVDEQYF,TGCAGCGCTGGGGGGGTCGTCGACGAGCAGTACTTC,.,TRBJ2-7,TRBD2,TRBV29-1
CASSLSSEGDEQFF,TGTGCCAGCTCACTATCGAGTGAGGGCGATGAGCAGTTCTTC,.,TRBJ2-1,.,TRBV18
CAWSPLGRAGYTF,TGTGCCTGGAGTCCCCTTGGCAGGGCTGGCTACACCTTC,few,TRBJ1-2,.,TRBV30
CASSFGSRSSYEQYF,TGTGCCAGCAGTTTTGGGAGTAGAAGCTCCTACGAGCAGTACTTC,.,TRBJ2-7,.,TRBV27
CASSLLRPDSGNTIYF,TGTGCCAGCAGCTTATTACGCCCCGACTCTGGAAACACCATATATTTT,.,TRBJ1-3,.,TRBV7-9
CASSLMEPETQYF,TGTGCCAGCAGCTTGATGGAGCCGGAGACCCAGTACTTC,.,TRBJ2-5,.,TRBV5-6
CASSEGGRNSYEQYF,TGTGCCAGCAGTGAAGGCGGCAGAAATTCCTACGAGCAGTACTTC,.,TRBJ2-7,.,TRBV6-1
CASSLETGRGNTIYF,TGTGCCAGCAGCTTAGAGACAGGGCGGGGAAACACCATATATTTT,.,TRBJ1-3,TRBD1,TRBV7-2
CDTPVSGGARDEQFF,TGTGACACACCAGTCTCCGGGGGAGCCCGGGATGAGCAGTTCTTC,.,TRBJ2-1,.,TRBV9
CASSHGTENTEAFF,TGCGCCAGCAGCCACGGGACAGAGAACACTGAAGCTTTCTTT,.,TRBJ1-1,TRBD1,TRBV5-1
CASTIPDGNYGYTF,TGTGCCAGCACCATCCCCGACGGTAACTATGGCTACACCTTC,.,TRBJ1-2,.,TRBV28
CSASIRANTEAFF,TGCAGCGCCTCAATACGGGCGAACACTGAAGCTTTCTTT,.,TRBJ1-1,.,TRBV29-1
CASSLVAGSDEQFF,TGTGCCAGCAGCTTAGTAGCGGGGAGCGATGAGCAGTTCTTC,.,TRBJ2-1,TRBD2,TRBV11-3
CASSLDLTDTQYF,TGTGCCAGCAGCTTAGATCTAACAGATACGCAGTATTTT,.,TRBJ2-3,.,TRBV11-2
CASKTGGNYGYTF,TGTGCCAGCAAAACAGGGGGAAACTATGGCTACACCTTC,.,TRBJ1-2,TRBD1,TRBV28
CSVGSVRDTQYF,TGCAGCGTTGGGTCAGTGAGGGATACGCAGTATTTT,.,TRBJ2-3,.,TRBV29-1
CASSLRRRVTEAFF,TGTGCCAGCAGTTTAAGACGGAGGGTTACTGAAGCTTTCTTT,.,TRBJ1-1,.,TRBV28
CASSSDRAQYF,TGTGCCAGCAGTTCCGACAGAGCCCAGTACTTC,.,TRBJ2-5,.,TRBV2